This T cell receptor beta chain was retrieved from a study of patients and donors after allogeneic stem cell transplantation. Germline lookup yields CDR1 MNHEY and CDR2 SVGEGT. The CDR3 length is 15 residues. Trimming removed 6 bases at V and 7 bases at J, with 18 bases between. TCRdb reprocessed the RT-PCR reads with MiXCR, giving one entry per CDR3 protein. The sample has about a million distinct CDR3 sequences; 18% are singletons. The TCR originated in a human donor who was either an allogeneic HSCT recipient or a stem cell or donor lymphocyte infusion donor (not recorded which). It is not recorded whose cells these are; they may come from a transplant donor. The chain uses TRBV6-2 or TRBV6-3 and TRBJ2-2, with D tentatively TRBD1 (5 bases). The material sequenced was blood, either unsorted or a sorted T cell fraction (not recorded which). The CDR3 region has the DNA TGTGCCAGCAGGTCCCTAGGCAGGGCGGACGGGGAGCTGTTTTTT. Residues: CASRSLGRADGELFF.